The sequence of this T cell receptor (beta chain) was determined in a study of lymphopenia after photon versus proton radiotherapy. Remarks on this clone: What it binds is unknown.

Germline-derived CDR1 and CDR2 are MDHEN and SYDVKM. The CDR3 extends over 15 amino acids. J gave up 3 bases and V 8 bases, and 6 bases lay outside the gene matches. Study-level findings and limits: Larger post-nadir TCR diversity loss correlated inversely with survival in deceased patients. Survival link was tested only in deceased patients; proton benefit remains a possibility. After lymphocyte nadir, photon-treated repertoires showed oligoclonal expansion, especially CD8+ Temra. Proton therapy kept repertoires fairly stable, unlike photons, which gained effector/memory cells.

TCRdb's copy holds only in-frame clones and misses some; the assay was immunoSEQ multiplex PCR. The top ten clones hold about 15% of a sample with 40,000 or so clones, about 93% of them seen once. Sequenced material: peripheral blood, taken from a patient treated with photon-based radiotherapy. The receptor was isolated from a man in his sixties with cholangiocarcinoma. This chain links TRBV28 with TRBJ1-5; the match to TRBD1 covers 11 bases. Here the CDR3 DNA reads TGTGCCAGCGAGGGACAGGGGGTCGCCAATCAGCCCCAGCATTTT. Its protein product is CASEGQGVANQPQHF.